This T cell receptor beta chain emerged from a study of cytomegalovirus exposure and HLA in healthy donors. V shed 1 base and J shed 8 bases, with 10 bases lying between them. This CDR3 spans 14 amino acids. The germline CDR1 and CDR2 sequences are SGHNT and YYREEE (reference sequence). Among the donors, all were healthy bone marrow donors. Vbeta (60) and Jbeta (13) primers were used in the PCR. TCRdb keeps only in-frame clones here, not all; method: immunoSEQ multiplex PCR. The sample carries some 95,000 clones, around 79% recorded once. The chain has TRBV5-4 and TRBJ1-6; D call uncertain. The receptor was derived from a woman aged 40 to 50 in good health and CMV-seronegative. Sequencing input: PBMCs. The CDR3, as DNA: TGTGCCAGCAGCTTGTTGGCCGGGGATTCACCCCTCCACTTT. Translation gives CASSLLAGDSPLHF.